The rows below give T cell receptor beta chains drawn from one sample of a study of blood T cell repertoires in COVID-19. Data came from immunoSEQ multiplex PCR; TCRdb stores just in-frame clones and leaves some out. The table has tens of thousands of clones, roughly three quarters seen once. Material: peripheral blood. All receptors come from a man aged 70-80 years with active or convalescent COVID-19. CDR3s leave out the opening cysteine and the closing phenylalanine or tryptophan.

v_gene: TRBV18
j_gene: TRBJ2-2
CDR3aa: ASSPQDAGWSGELF

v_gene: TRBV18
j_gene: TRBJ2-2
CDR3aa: ASSPPGQGETGELF

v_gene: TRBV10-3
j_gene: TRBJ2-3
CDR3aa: AIKGVDTQY

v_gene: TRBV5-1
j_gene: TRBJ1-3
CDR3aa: ASSSQGYGNTIY

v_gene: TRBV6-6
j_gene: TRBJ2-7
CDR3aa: ASSRHLGEQY

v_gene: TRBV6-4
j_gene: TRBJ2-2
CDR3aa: ASKSNTGELF

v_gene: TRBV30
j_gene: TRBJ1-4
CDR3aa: AWSVQGGNEKLF

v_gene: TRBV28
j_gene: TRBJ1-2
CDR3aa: ASLHLDYGYT

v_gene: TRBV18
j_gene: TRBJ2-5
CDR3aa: ASSPAAVQETQY

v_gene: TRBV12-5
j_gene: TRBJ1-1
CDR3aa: ASATGDGGPNTEAF

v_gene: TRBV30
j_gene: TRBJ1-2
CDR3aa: AWSVRSTGVGYT

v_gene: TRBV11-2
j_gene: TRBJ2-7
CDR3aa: ASSLVTGGGEQY

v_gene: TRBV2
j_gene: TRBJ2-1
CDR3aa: ASSVDGGGNEQF

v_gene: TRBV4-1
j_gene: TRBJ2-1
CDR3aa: ASSQDRGASSYNEQF

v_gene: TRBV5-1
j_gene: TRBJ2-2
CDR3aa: ASSFGGPDTGELF

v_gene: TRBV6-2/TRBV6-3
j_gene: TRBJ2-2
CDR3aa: ASSLQGADTGELF

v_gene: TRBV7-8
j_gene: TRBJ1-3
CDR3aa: ASSLAGRWGSGNTIY

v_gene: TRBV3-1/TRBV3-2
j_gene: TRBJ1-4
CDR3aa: ASSQHTGSNEKLF

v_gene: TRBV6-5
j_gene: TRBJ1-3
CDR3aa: ASDDLSGNTIY

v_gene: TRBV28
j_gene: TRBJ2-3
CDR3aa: ASRAQWRGGRFGTDTQY

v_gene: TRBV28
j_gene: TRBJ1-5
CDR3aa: ASKEGAGGSQPQH

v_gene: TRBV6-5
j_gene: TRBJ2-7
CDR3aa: ASSYSRGYEQY

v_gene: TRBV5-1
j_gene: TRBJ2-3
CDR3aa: ASSLAGTDTQY

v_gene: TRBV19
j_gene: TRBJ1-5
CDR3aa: ASGKQGGNNQPQH